The clone carrying this TCR beta chain is classed as large (0.1 to 1%). Original processing methods: Estimation of nucleated cell counts relied on the amplification of reference gene primers. Method: immunoSEQ multiplex PCR; TCRdb's copy keeps in-frame clones and lacks some. Clone size and the V and J calls come from that table; the DNA yielded D and trimming. The sample holds 4,500 to 5,000 clones, around 80% seen once. Germline lookup yields CDR1 SEHNR and CDR2 FQNEAQ (reference sequence). The CDR3 runs 14 residues. The V gene end was trimmed by 5 bases and the J gene end by 8 bases; junction bases not matched to a gene: 6. This record comes from a study of blood T cell repertoires in COVID-19. Overall study: Both acute and convalescent COVID-19 samples were obtained from the United States, Italy and Spain.

The rearrangement uses TRBV7-9 and TRBJ2-1; 10 nucleotides align to TRBD1. Sequencing was done on a sample of peripheral blood. The clonotype comes from a man aged 65 to 85 with active COVID-19. The CDR3 loop reads CASSTDRGRDEQFF. CDR3 DNA: TGTGCCAGCAGCACCGACAGGGGGCGGGATGAGCAGTTCTTC.